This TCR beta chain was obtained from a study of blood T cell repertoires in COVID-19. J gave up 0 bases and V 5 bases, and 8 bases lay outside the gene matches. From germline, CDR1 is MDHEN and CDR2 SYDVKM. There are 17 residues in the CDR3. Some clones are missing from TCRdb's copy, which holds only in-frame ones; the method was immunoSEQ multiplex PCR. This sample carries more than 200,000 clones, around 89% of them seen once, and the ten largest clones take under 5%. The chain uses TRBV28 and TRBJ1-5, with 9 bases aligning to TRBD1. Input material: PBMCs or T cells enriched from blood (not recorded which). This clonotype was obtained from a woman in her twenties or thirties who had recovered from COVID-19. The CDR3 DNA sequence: TGTGCCAGCAGTCCCCCGGGGGGACAGGGTAGCAATCAGCCCCAGCATTTT. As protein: CASSPPGGQGSNQPQHF.